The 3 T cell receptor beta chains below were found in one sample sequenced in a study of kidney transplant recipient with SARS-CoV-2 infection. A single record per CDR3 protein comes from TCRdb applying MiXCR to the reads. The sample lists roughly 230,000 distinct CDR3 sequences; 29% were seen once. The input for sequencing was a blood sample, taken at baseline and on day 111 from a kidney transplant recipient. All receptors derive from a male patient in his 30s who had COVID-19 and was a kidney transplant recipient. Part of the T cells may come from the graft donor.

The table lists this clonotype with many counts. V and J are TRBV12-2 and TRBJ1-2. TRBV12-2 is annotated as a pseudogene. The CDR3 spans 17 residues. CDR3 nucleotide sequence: TGTGCAAGTCGCCACTTTAAGACTCCACGAAAGACCTATGGCTACACCTTC. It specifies CASRHFKTPRKTYGYTF.

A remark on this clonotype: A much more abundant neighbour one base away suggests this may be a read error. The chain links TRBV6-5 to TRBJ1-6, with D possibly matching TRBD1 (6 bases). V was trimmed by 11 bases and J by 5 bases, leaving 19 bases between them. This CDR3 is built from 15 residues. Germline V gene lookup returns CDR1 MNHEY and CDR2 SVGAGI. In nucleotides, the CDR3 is TGTGCCGGCACCGAAGGGGGAGTGGATAATTCACCCCTCCACTTT. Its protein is CAGTEGGVDNSPLHF.

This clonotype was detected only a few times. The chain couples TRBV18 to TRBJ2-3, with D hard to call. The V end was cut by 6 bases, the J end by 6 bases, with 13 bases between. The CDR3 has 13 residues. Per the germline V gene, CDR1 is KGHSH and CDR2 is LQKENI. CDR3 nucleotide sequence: TGTGCCAGCTCCCCCGGGCTTGACGATACGCAGTATTTT. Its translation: CASSPGLDDTQYF.